These 11 T cell receptor beta chains share one sample of origin, sequenced in a study of cytomegalovirus exposure and HLA in healthy donors. This table comes from immunoSEQ multiplex PCR, and its TCRdb copy is limited to in-frame clones, with some not included. In the table there are 200,000 to 250,000 clones, roughly 87% of which are singletons. The sample was PBMCs. These receptors were obtained from a woman aged 18-29 years in good health and CMV-seropositive.

This chain uses TRBV7-8 with TRBJ2-7, with 10 bases aligning to TRBD2. CDR3 length: 16 amino acids. From germline, CDR1 is SGHVS and CDR2 FQNEAQ. Trimming removed 5 bases from V and 5 bases from J; junction bases left unmatched: 12. The CDR3 loop is CASSPRPSGSIDEQYF. The DNA for the CDR3 is TGTGCCAGCAGCCCCAGGCCTAGCGGGAGTATCGACGAGCAGTACTTC.

The chain combines TRBV7-9 with TRBJ2-1; D call uncertain. V lost 2 bases and J 7 bases, leaving 6 bases between the germline ends. Germline assignment: CDR1 SEHNR and CDR2 FQNEAQ (reference sequence). This CDR3 is 12 amino acids long. In nucleotides, the CDR3 is TGTGCCAGCAGCTTATGGCGGAATGAGCAGTTCTTC. Its translation is CASSLWRNEQFF.

The chain recombines TRBV9 with TRBJ2-1; TRBD2 matches 7 bases. The CDR3 spans 14 residues. Germline-derived CDR1 and CDR2 are SGDLS and YYNGEE. J was trimmed by 8 bases and V by 5 bases; bases with no gene match: 10. In nucleotides, the CDR3 is TGTGCCAGCAGTATGGGGGGGGGTTTGGATGAGCAGTTCTTC. Its translation: CASSMGGGLDEQFF. Complete variable domain (other parts from reference TRBV9 and TRBJ2-1): DSGVTQTPKHLITATGQRVTLRCSPRSGDLSVYWYQQSLDQGLQFLIQYYNGEERAKGNILERFSAQQFPDLHSELNLSSLELGDSALYFCASSMGGGLDEQFFGPGTRLTVL.

The chain uses TRBV29-1 and TRBJ2-1; 7 bases align to TRBD2. Germline CDR1 reads SQVTM; CDR2 reads ANQGSEA. CDR3 length: 15 residues. With 7 bases clipped from V and 0 bases from J, the junction kept 9 bases outside the gene matches. CDR3 region: CSGWEGIYSYNEQFF. The CDR3 DNA follows: TGCAGCGGTTGGGAGGGAATTTACTCCTACAATGAGCAGTTCTTC.

The rearrangement links TRBV7-8 to TRBJ1-5; TRBD1 agrees at 8 bases. CDR1 SGHVS and CDR2 FQNEAQ come from the germline V gene. The CDR3 is made up of 15 amino acids. The trim removed 7 bases at V and 4 bases at J, leaving 9 bases unmatched. In DNA, the CDR3 is TGTGCCAGCACCGAGACAGGGGCCCTAAATCAGCCCCAGCATTTT. It codes for CASTETGALNQPQHF. The full variable domain, completed using reference TRBV7-8 and TRBJ1-5, is GAGVSQSPRYKVAKRGQDVALRCDPISGHVSLFWYQQALGQGPEFLTYFQNEAQLDKSGLPSDRFFAERPEGSVSTLKIQRTQQEDSAVYLCASTETGALNQPQHFGDGTRLSIL.

The CDR3 is CASSSNREIRTGELFF. In DNA, the CDR3 is TGTGCCAGCAGCTCCAACAGGGAGATTCGCACCGGGGAGCTGTTTTTT. The J gene is TRBJ2-2, the V gene TRBV7-9; D perhaps matches TRBD1 (6 bases). The V end was cut by 4 bases, the J end by 4 bases, with 16 bases between. Germline assignment: CDR1 SEHNR and CDR2 FQNEAQ (reference sequence). The CDR3 extends over 16 amino acids.

The chain's CDR3 is CASSLHAVGETQYF. The CDR3 DNA reads TGTGCCAGCAGCCTACACGCGGTTGGGGAGACCCAGTACTTC. The chain carries TRBV6-5 and TRBJ2-5; no reliable D call. The germline CDR1 and CDR2 sequences are MNHEY and SVGAGI. The CDR3 is 14 residues long. V lost 6 bases and J lost 5, with 16 bases in between.

The chain combines TRBV6-5 with TRBJ2-3; D may be TRBD1 (6 bases). This CDR3 is built from 14 residues. The V gene's germline CDR1 is MNHEY and CDR2 SVGAGI. V shed 6 bases and J shed 5 bases, with 15 bases lying between them. CDR3 sequence: CASRPGVGVDTQYF. The CDR3 coding sequence is TGTGCCAGCAGACCAGGGGTGGGAGTAGATACGCAGTATTTT.

The CDR3 is CASSPSGQGEQFF. The CDR3 region has the DNA TGTGCCAGCTCACCATCCGGACAGGGTGAGCAGTTCTTC. V gene TRBV18 combines with J gene TRBJ2-1, with 8 bases aligning to TRBD1. Per germline, CDR1 KGHSH and CDR2 LQKENI. The CDR3 consists of 13 residues. J was trimmed by 9 bases and V by 2 bases; bases with no gene match: 3.

V is TRBV4-1 and J is TRBJ2-5; D unclear. The CDR3 runs 15 residues. CDR1 MGHRA and CDR2 YSYEKL come from the germline V gene. V shed 2 bases and J shed 2 bases, with 12 bases lying between them. CDR3 region: CASSQPALAQETQYF. The CDR3 nucleotides read TGCGCCAGCAGCCAACCGGCTTTAGCACAAGAGACCCAGTACTTC.

The chain has TRBV7-9 and TRBJ1-2, with 8 bases fitting TRBD1. J lost 8 bases, V lost 1 base, and 12 bases had no gene match. The CDR3 covers 16 residues. Germline CDR1 is SEHNR and CDR2 is FQNEAQ (reference sequence). CDR3 DNA: TGTGCCAGCAGCTTAGAATTTGGGACAGGAAGTCACGGCTACACCTTC. Its translation is CASSLEFGTGSHGYTF. The variable domain in full, with the rest retrieved from reference TRBV7-9 and TRBJ1-2, is DTGVSQNPRHKITKRGQNVTFRCDPISEHNRLYWYRQTLGQGPEFLTYFQNEAQLEKSRLLSDRFSAERPKGSFSTLEIQRTEQGDSAMYLCASSLEFGTGSHGYTFGSGTRLTVV.